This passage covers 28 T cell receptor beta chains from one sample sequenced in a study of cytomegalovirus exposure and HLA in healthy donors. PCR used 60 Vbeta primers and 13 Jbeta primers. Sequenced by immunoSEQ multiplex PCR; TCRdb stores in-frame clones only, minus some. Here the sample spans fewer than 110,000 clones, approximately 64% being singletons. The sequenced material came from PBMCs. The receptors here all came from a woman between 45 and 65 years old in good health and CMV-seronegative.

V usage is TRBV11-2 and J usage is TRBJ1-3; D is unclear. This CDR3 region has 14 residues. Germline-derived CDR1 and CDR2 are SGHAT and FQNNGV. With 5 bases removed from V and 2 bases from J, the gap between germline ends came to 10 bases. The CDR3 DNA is TGTGCCAGCAGCGTGGAACAGACTGGAAACACCATATATTTT. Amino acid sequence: CASSVEQTGNTIYF.

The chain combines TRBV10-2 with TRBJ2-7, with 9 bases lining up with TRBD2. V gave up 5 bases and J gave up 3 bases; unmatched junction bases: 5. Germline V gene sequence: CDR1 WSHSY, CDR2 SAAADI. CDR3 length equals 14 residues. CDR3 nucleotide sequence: TGCGCCAGCAGTTCTAGCGGGGAGATCTACGAGCAGTACTTC. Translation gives CASSSSGEIYEQYF.

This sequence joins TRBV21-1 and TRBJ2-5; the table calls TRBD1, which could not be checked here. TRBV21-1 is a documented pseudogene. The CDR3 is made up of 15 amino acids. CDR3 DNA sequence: TGTGCCAGCAGCGACCGTGGGACAGCCCAAGAGACCCAGTACTTC. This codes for CASSDRGTAQETQYF.

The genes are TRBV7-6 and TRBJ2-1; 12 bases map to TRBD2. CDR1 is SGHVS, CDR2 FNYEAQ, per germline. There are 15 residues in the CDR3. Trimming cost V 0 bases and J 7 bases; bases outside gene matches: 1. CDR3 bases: TGTGCCAGCAGCTTAGCGACTAGCGGGAGTAATGAGCAGTTCTTC. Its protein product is CASSLATSGSNEQFF.

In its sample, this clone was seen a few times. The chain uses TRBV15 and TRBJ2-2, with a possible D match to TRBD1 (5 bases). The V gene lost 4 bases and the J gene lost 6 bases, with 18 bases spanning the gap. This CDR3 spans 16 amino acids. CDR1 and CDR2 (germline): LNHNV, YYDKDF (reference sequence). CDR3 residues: CATSTGWTSGAGELFF. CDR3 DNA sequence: TGTGCCACCAGCACCGGGTGGACAAGTGGTGCCGGGGAGCTGTTTTTT.

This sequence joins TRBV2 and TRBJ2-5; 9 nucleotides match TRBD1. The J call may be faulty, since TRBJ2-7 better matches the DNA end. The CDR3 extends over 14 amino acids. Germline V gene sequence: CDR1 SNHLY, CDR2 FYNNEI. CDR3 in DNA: TGTGCCAGCAGTGCTTTGGGACAGGGCTACGAGCAGTACTTC. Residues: CASSALGQGYEQYF.

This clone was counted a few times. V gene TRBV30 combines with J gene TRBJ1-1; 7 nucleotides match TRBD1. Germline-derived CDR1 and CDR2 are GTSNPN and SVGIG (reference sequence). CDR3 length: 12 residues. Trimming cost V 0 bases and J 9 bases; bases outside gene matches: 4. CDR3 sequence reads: CAWSVQGSQAFF. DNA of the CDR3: TGTGCCTGGAGTGTACAGGGGTCTCAAGCTTTCTTT. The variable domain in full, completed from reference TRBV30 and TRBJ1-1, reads SQTIHQWPATLVQPVGSPLSLECTVEGTSNPNLYWYRQAAGRGLQLLFYSVGIGQISSEVPQNLSASRPQDRQFILSSKKLLLSDSGFYLCAWSVQGSQAFFGQGTRLTVV.

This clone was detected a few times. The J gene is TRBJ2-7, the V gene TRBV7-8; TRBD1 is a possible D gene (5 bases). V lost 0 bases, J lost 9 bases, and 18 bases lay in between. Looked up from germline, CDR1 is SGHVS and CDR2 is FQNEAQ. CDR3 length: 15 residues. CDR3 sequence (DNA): TGTGCCAGCAGCTTAGCCCGTCCCACAGGTTTTGGGCAGTACTTC. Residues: CASSLARPTGFGQYF.

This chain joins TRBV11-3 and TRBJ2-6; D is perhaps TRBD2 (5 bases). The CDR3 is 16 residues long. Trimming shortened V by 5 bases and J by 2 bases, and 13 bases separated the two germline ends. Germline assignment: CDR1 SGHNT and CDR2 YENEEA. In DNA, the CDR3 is TGTGCCAGCAGCCAGGCTCACGGGACTGGGGCCAACGTCCTGACTTTC. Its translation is CASSQAHGTGANVLTF.

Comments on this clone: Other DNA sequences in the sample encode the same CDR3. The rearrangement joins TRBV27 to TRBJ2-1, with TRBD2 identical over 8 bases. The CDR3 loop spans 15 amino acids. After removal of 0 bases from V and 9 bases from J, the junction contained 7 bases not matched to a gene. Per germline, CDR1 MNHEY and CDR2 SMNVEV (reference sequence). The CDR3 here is CASSLSGVAGFEQFF. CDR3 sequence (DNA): TGTGCCAGCAGTTTATCAGGCGTAGCGGGATTTGAGCAGTTCTTC.

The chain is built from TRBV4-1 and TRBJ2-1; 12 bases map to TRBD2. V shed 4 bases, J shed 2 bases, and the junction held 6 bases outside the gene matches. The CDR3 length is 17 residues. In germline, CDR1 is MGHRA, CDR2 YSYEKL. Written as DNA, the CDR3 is TGCGCCAGCAGCCGGACTAGCGGGGATGCGACCTACAATGAGCAGTTCTTC. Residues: CASSRTSGDATYNEQFF.

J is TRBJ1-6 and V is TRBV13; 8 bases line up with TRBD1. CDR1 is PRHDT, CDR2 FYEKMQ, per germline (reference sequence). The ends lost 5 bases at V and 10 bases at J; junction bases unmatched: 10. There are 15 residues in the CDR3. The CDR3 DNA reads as TGTGCCAGCAGCGTTCGTGGACAGGGTCGATCACCCCTCCACTTT. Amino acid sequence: CASSVRGQGRSPLHF.

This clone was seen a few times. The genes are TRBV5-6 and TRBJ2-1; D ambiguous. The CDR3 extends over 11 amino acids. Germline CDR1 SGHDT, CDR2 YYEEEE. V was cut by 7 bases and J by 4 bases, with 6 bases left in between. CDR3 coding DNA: TGTGCCAGCGTCAGGTACAATGAGCAGTTCTTC. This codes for CASVRYNEQFF.

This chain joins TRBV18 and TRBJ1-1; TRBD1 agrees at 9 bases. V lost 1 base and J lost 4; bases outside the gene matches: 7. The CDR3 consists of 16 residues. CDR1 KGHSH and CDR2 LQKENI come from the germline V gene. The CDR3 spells CASSPRRDRVLTEAFF. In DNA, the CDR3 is TGTGCCAGCTCACCACGCCGGGACAGGGTTCTCACTGAAGCTTTCTTT.

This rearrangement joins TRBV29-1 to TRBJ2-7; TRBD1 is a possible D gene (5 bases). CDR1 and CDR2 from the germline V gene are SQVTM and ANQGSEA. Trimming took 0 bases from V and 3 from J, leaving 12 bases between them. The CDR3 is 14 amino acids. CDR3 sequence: CSVEEAGPRYEQYF. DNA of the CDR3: TGCAGCGTTGAAGAGGCAGGGCCCCGCTACGAGCAGTACTTC.

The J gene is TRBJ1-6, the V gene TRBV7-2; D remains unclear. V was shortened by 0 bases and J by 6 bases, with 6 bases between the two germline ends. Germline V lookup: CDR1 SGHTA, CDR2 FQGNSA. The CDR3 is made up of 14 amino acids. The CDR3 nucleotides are TGTGCCAGCAGCTTAGCAGTAGTTAATTCACCCCTCCACTTT. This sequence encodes CASSLAVVNSPLHF.

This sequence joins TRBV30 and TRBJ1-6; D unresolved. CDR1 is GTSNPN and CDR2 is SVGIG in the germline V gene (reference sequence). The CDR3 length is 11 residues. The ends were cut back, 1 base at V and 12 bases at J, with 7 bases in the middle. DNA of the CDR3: TGTGCCTGGAGTGATGGCGGACCCCTCCACTTT. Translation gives CAWSDGGPLHF.

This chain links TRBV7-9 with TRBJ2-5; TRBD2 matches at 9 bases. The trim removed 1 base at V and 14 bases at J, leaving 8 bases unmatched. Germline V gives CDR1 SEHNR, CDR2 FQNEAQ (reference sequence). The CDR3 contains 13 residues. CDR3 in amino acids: CASSLGPGLATYF. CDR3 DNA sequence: TGTGCCAGCAGCTTAGGCCCTGGACTAGCGACTTACTTC.

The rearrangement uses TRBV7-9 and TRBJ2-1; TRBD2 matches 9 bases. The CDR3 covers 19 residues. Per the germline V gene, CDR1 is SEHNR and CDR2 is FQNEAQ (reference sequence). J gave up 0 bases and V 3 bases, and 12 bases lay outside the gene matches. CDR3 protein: CASSLGTSLQVSSYNEQFF. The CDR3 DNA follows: TGTGCCAGCAGCTTGGGGACTAGCCTTCAAGTGAGCTCCTACAATGAGCAGTTCTTC.

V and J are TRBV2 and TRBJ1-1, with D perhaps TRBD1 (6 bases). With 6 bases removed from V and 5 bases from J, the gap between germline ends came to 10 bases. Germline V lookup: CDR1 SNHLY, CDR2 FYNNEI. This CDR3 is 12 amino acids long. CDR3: CASRAGQTEAFF. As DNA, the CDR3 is TGTGCCAGCAGGGCCGGACAGACTGAAGCTTTCTTT.

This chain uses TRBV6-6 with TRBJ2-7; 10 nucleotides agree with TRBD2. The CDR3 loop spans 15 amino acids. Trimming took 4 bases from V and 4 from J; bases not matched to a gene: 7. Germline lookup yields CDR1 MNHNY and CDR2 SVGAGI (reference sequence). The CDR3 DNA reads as TGTGCCAGCAGTTTGTTAGCGGGAGGAAAATACGAGCAGTACTTC. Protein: CASSLLAGGKYEQYF.

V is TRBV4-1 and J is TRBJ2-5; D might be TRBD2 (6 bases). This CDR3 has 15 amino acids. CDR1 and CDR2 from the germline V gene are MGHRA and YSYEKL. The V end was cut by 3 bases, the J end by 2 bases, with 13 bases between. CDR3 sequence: CASSQGHREQETQYF. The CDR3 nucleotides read TGCGCCAGCAGCCAGGGCCACCGGGAGCAAGAGACCCAGTACTTC.

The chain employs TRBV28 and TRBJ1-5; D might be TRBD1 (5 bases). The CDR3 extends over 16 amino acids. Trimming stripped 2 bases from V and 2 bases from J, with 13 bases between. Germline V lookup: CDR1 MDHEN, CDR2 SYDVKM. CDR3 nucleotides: TGTGCCAGCAGTTTAGGTTCAGGGCAGGGCAATCAGCCCCAGCATTTT. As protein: CASSLGSGQGNQPQHF.

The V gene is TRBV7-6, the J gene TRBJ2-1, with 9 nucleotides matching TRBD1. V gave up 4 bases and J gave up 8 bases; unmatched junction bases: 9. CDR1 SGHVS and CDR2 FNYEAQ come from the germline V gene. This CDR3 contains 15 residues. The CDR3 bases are TGTGCCAGCAGCTATTCTGGGACAGGGTCAGATGAGCAGTTCTTC. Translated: CASSYSGTGSDEQFF. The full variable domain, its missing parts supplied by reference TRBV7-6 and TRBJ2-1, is GAGVSQSPRYKVTKRGQDVALRCDPISGHVSLYWYRQALGQGPEFLTYFNYEAQQDKSGLPNDRFSAERPEGSISTLTIQRTEQRDSAMYRCASSYSGTGSDEQFFGPGTRLTVL.

The CDR3 DNA reads as TGCGCCAGTCGGTACCCTGGGGCCGCAGATACGCAGTATTTT. Amino acids: CASRYPGAADTQYF. This chain connects TRBV10-2 to TRBJ2-3, with a tentative D call TRBD1 (5 bases). V dropped 9 bases and J dropped 4 bases, with 17 bases sitting between them. Germline lookup yields CDR1 WSHSY and CDR2 SAAADI. The CDR3 has 14 residues.

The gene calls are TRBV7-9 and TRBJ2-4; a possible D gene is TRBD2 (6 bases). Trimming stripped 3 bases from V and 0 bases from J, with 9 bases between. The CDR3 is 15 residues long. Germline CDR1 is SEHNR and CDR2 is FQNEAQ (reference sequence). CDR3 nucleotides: TGTGCCAGCAGCTTGGAGGGGCTAGCCAAAAACATTCAGTACTTC. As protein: CASSLEGLAKNIQYF.

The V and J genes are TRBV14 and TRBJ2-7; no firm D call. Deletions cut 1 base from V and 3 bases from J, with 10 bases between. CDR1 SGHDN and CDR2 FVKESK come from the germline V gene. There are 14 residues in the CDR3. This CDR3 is CASSQGHGLYEQYF. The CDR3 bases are TGTGCCAGCAGCCAAGGTCATGGGCTCTACGAGCAGTACTTC.

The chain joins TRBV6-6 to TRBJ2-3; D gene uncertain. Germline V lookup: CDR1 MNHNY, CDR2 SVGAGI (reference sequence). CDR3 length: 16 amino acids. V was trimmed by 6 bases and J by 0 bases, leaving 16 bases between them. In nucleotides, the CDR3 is TGTGCCAGCAGCCCCCACCCGGTACCCAGCACAGATACGCAGTATTTT. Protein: CASSPHPVPSTDTQYF.